The present TCR beta chain was sequenced within a study of Graves' ophthalmopathy and Graves' hyperthyroidism. Study observations and caveats: Blood contained most expanded thyroid clonotypes exceeding 0.001 frequency.

V lost 11 bases and J lost 4, with 17 bases in between. Germline V gene lookup returns CDR1 LNHNV and CDR2 YYDKDF (reference sequence). The CDR3 is 13 amino acids. None of the included patients had other autoimmune diseases, uncontrolled infections, pregnancy or lactation, as these led to exclusion. This clonotype has at least ten counts. Its antigen is currently unknown. RNA transcripts were the source from which TCR beta CDR3 regions were amplified. HTBI-primed first-round RT-PCR preceded second-round multiplex PCR. TCRdb reprocessed the multiplex PCR reads with MiXCR, giving one entry per CDR3 protein. Among around 600,000 distinct CDR3 sequences listed, about 38% were seen once.

V usage is TRBV15 and J usage is TRBJ1-2; the D gene is possibly TRBD1 (6 bases). Sequencing input: peripheral blood. This TCR derives from an adult man with Graves' ophthalmopathy. The DNA of the CDR3 is TGTGCCGCAGCGACGGGGGGCATCTATGGCTACACCTTC. Its translation: CAAATGGIYGYTF.